One sample yielded the 30 T cell receptor beta chains listed below, sequenced in a study of cytomegalovirus exposure and HLA in healthy donors. Vbeta (60) and Jbeta (13) primers were used in the PCR. Data came from immunoSEQ multiplex PCR; TCRdb stores just in-frame clones and leaves some out. In the table there are some 170,000 clones, about four fifths of which are singletons. What was sequenced was PBMCs. Source of these receptors: a young man in good health and CMV-seronegative.

The V call is TRBV9, the J call TRBJ2-1, with a possible D match to TRBD2 (5 bases). Germline-derived CDR1 and CDR2 are SGDLS and YYNGEE. V lost 0 bases and J lost 8, with 15 bases in between. The CDR3 contains 15 residues. CDR3 sequence (DNA): TGTGCCAGCAGCGTAGGGCCACGGGGAGATGATGAGCAGTTCTTC. This sequence encodes CASSVGPRGDDEQFF.

V and J are TRBV2 and TRBJ2-5, with 15 positions matching TRBD2. Trimming cost V 0 bases and J 2 bases; bases outside gene matches: 1. The CDR3 extends over 17 amino acids. Germline V CDR1 and CDR2: SNHLY, FYNNEI. The CDR3 sequence is CASSEAGTSGRQETQYF. CDR3 sequence (DNA): TGTGCCAGCAGTGAAGCGGGGACTAGCGGGAGGCAAGAGACCCAGTACTTC.

The chain has TRBV4-3 and TRBJ2-2; no clear D. Germline lookup yields CDR1 LGHNA and CDR2 YSLEER. V gave up 0 bases and J gave up 2 bases, with 7 bases separating them. CDR3 length equals 15 residues. The CDR3, as DNA: TGCGCCAGCAGCCAAGATTATCCTAACACCGGGGAGCTGTTTTTT. Encoded protein: CASSQDYPNTGELFF.

This rearrangement joins TRBV27 to TRBJ1-2; a weak D match, TRBD1 (5 bases). Trimming shortened V by 3 bases and J by 0 bases, and 17 bases separated the two germline ends. The CDR3 consists of 17 residues. Germline CDR1 MNHEY, CDR2 SMNVEV (reference sequence). CDR3 coding DNA: TGTGCCAGCAGTTTTCTATTACGGGGGGAGACTAACTATGGCTACACCTTC. It codes for CASSFLLRGETNYGYTF.

This rearrangement joins TRBV21-1 to TRBJ1-1; TRBD1, the D gene given by the table, was not confirmed from the DNA. TRBV21-1 is a listed pseudogene. The CDR3 runs to 18 residues. The chain's CDR3 is CASSSRPTAFPMNTEAFF. In DNA form, the CDR3 reads TGTGCCAGCAGCTCACGCCCGACAGCCTTTCCTATGAACACTGAAGCTTTCTTT.

CDR3 residues: CASSYDRNQPQHF. The CDR3 nucleotides read TGTGCCAGCAGTTACGACAGGAATCAGCCCCAGCATTTT. This chain joins TRBV6-5 and TRBJ1-5; tentatively, D is TRBD1 (6 bases). Trimming took off 2 bases at V and 4 bases at J, with 6 bases between the two ends. The germline CDR1 and CDR2 sequences are MNHEY and SVGAGI. CDR3 length equals 13 residues.

V usage is TRBV7-9 and J usage is TRBJ2-7, with 10 bases aligning to TRBD1. The CDR3 consists of 12 residues. Germline CDR1 reads SEHNR; CDR2 reads FQNEAQ (reference sequence). Trimming cost V 10 bases and J 4 bases; bases outside gene matches: 4. The CDR3 DNA is TGTGCCATACGACAGGGGGCGTACGAGCAGTACTTC. Protein sequence: CAIRQGAYEQYF.

CDR3 in DNA: TGCACTACAAGCCGGCGGGGGGACAGCACAGATACGCAGTATTTT. The encoded protein is CTTSRRGDSTDTQYF. V gene TRBV29-1 combines with J gene TRBJ2-3, with 8 positions matching TRBD2. Germline V CDR1 and CDR2: SQVTM, ANQGSEA. The CDR3 length is 15 residues.

This chain uses TRBV28 with TRBJ1-5; tentatively, D is TRBD1 (6 bases). The CDR3 has 17 residues. Per the germline V gene, CDR1 is MDHEN and CDR2 is SYDVKM. Between the trimmed V and J ends, which lost 5 bases and 8 bases, there was a span of 25 bases. CDR3: CASSHRDIILALEPQHF. As DNA, the CDR3 is TGTGCCAGCAGTCACCGGGACATAATCCTTGCGTTGGAGCCCCAGCATTTT.

The genes are TRBV6-5 and TRBJ2-1; D might be TRBD2 (6 bases). Germline V lookup: CDR1 MNHEY, CDR2 SVGAGI. The CDR3 has 15 amino acids. V gave up 7 bases and J gave up 3 bases, with 16 bases separating them. The CDR3 sequence is CASKVGGEIYNEQFF. The CDR3 DNA is TGTGCCAGCAAGGTGGGAGGCGAAATCTACAATGAGCAGTTCTTC.

The chain employs TRBV6-1 and TRBJ1-4; D uncertain. Looked up from germline, CDR1 is MNHNS and CDR2 is SASEGT. The CDR3 contains 14 residues. Trimming left V 2 bases short and J 2 bases short, with 6 bases between. This CDR3 is CASSEQVTNEKLFF. For the CDR3, the DNA is TGTGCCAGCAGTGAACAGGTGACTAATGAAAAACTGTTTTTT.

This sequence joins TRBV10-3 and TRBJ1-2; 8 nucleotides agree with TRBD1. This CDR3 region has 15 residues. V was clipped by 7 bases and J by 7 bases; unmatched bases: 14. Germline V gives CDR1 ENHRY, CDR2 SYGVKD. The CDR3 sequence: CAIMADGQGFSGYTF. CDR3 DNA sequence: TGTGCCATCATGGCAGACGGACAGGGATTCAGTGGCTACACCTTC.

The chain couples TRBV27 to TRBJ2-3; D gene uncertain. CDR1 MNHEY and CDR2 SMNVEV come from the germline V gene (reference sequence). The CDR3 length is 11 residues. V was trimmed by 10 bases and J by 0 bases, leaving 5 bases between them. This CDR3 reads CATVSTDTQYF. As DNA, the CDR3 is TGTGCCACCGTGAGCACAGATACGCAGTATTTT.

The chain combines TRBV7-4 with TRBJ1-2, with 7 positions matching TRBD1. V gave up 2 bases and J gave up 2 bases; unmatched junction bases: 8. This CDR3 has 16 residues. The V gene's germline CDR1 is SGHVT and CDR2 SQSDAQ. This CDR3 reads CASSLRGRTRNYGYTF. The CDR3 coding sequence is TGTGCCAGCAGCTTAAGGGGGCGGACTCGAAACTATGGCTACACCTTC.

This clone was counted between two and nine times. The chain employs TRBV5-1 and TRBJ1-4, with 8 bases matching TRBD1. The CDR3 covers 14 residues. Looked up from germline, CDR1 is SGHRS and CDR2 is YFSETQ. With 4 bases clipped from V and 7 bases from J, the junction kept 6 bases outside the gene matches. DNA for the CDR3: TGCGCCAGCAGCATCCAGGGGGCTGCTGAAAAACTGTTTTTT. Amino acids: CASSIQGAAEKLFF.

This clone was seen a single time. The chain carries TRBV30 and TRBJ2-2; no firm D call. The CDR3 has 17 residues. CDR1 and CDR2 from the germline V gene are GTSNPN and SVGIG (reference sequence). V lost 2 bases, J lost 0 bases, and 16 bases lay in between. CDR3 residues: CAWSLHWAFTNTGELFF. The CDR3, as DNA: TGTGCCTGGAGTCTCCATTGGGCATTTACGAACACCGGGGAGCTGTTTTTT.

The V call is TRBV9, the J call TRBJ1-6, with a tentative D call TRBD1 (5 bases). The germline V gene encodes CDR1 SGDLS and CDR2 YYNGEE. The length of the CDR3 is 16 residues. Trimming stripped 4 bases from V and 7 bases from J, with 18 bases between. This chain's CDR3 is CASSPHWTPLNSPLHF. In DNA, the CDR3 is TGTGCCAGCAGCCCTCATTGGACACCATTAAATTCACCCCTCCACTTT.

The chain joins TRBV9 to TRBJ2-3; 9 bases match TRBD2. J gave up 1 base and V 3 bases, and 3 bases lay outside the gene matches. Germline V gene lookup returns CDR1 SGDLS and CDR2 YYNGEE. The CDR3 is made up of 15 amino acids. CDR3 sequence: CASSAWTSGTDTQYF. The CDR3 DNA reads TGTGCCAGCAGCGCCTGGACTAGCGGCACAGATACGCAGTATTTT.

The chain couples TRBV19 to TRBJ1-2; 8 bases agree with TRBD1. V lost 7 bases and J lost 6; bases outside the gene matches: 19. Germline CDR1 and CDR2: LNHDA and SQIVND (reference sequence). CDR3 length equals 17 residues. The CDR3 reads CASMGNVQGARLNGYTF. The CDR3 region has the DNA TGTGCCAGTATGGGGAACGTGCAGGGGGCTAGGCTGAATGGCTACACCTTC.

This chain links TRBV4-3 with TRBJ2-5; 9 bases map to TRBD1. The J call is uncertain, as TRBJ2-7 better fits the DNA end. The CDR3 is 17 residues long. Germline lookup yields CDR1 LGHNA and CDR2 YSLEER. The DNA of the CDR3 is TGCGCCAGCAGCCCTAACAGTCACAGGGGGCCGCTGGTCGAGCAGTACTTC. Translated: CASSPNSHRGPLVEQYF.

V is TRBV25-1 and J is TRBJ2-7; 8 bases are shared with TRBD1. CDR3 length equals 17 residues. Trimming took 3 bases from V and 0 from J; bases not matched to a gene: 10. The germline CDR1 and CDR2 sequences are MGHDK and SYGVNS. CDR3: CASSESTRTGLSYEQYF. The DNA of the CDR3 is TGTGCCAGCAGTGAGTCCACTAGGACAGGGCTCTCCTACGAGCAGTACTTC.

The V and J genes are TRBV9 and TRBJ2-5, with TRBD1 matching over 12 bases. With V trimmed by 1 base and J by 5 bases, 6 bases remained unmatched. Germline V gene sequence: CDR1 SGDLS, CDR2 YYNGEE. The CDR3 runs 16 residues. CDR3 residues: CASSVMGQGAGETQYF. For the CDR3, the DNA is TGTGCCAGCAGCGTAATGGGACAGGGGGCGGGGGAGACCCAGTACTTC.

J is TRBJ2-1 and V is TRBV5-1; 7 bases are a match to TRBD2. Looked up from germline, CDR1 is SGHRS and CDR2 is YFSETQ. The CDR3 spans 16 residues. The V and J ends lost 2 bases and 2 bases, in that order; junction bases with no gene match: 7. CDR3 in DNA: TGCGCCAGCAGCTTAGAGGTTGGGGGGGCCTACAATGAGCAGTTCTTC. Translating it yields CASSLEVGGAYNEQFF.

CDR3 DNA: TGTGCCAGCAGTGAATGGGGCAGGGGGCTCTACGAGCAGTACTTC. Encoded protein: CASSEWGRGLYEQYF. This rearrangement joins TRBV6-1 to TRBJ2-5; 8 bases align to TRBD1. The J call may be wrong; the DNA end is better matched by TRBJ2-7. CDR1 MNHNS and CDR2 SASEGT come from the germline V gene. The CDR3 has 15 amino acids.

This chain joins TRBV15 and TRBJ2-1; no reliable D call. Trimming stripped 4 bases from V and 6 bases from J, with 7 bases between. The CDR3 has 12 residues. CDR1 and CDR2 (germline): LNHNV, YYDKDF (reference sequence). In nucleotides, the CDR3 is TGTGCCACCAGCACCTTAGCCAATGAGCAGTTCTTC. Translated, it gives CATSTLANEQFF. Full variable domain (outside the CDR3, taken from reference TRBV15 and TRBJ2-1): DAMVIQNPRYQVTQFGKPVTLSCSQTLNHNVMYWYQQKSSQAPKLLFHYYDKDFNNEADTPDNFQSRRPNTSFCFLDIRSPGLGDTAMYLCATSTLANEQFFGPGTRLTVL.

This clone was found once. The V gene is TRBV7-2, the J gene TRBJ2-4, with TRBD1 matching 9 bases. CDR1 is SGHTA and CDR2 is FQGNSA in the germline V gene. The trim removed 0 bases at V and 1 base at J, leaving 13 bases unmatched. The CDR3 consists of 20 residues. CDR3 nucleotide sequence: TGTGCCAGCAGCTTAGCGGAACGGGACAGGGTTGGTGGGGCCAAAAACATTCAGTACTTC. Encoded protein: CASSLAERDRVGGAKNIQYF.

The chain carries TRBV2 and TRBJ1-2, with D perhaps TRBD1 (6 bases). Germline lookup yields CDR1 SNHLY and CDR2 FYNNEI. Trimming took 7 bases from V and 0 from J, leaving 12 bases between them. The CDR3 is made up of 14 amino acids. CDR3 sequence: CASTPTGANYGYTF. CDR3 bases: TGTGCCAGCACCCCGACAGGAGCTAACTATGGCTACACCTTC.

This clone was counted a single time. In nucleotides, the CDR3 is TGTGCCAGCAGCTTATACTTAGCGGGATTTGTAGATACGCAGTATTTT. Its protein product is CASSLYLAGFVDTQYF. The V call is TRBV7-9, the J call TRBJ2-3; 8 bases map to TRBD2. Germline CDR1 SEHNR, CDR2 FQNEAQ (reference sequence). The CDR3 totals 16 residues. V was pared by 2 bases and J by 5 bases, with 9 bases of the junction left unmatched. Full variable domain (remainder filled in from reference TRBV7-9 and TRBJ2-3): DTGVSQNPRHKITKRGQNVTFRCDPISEHNRLYWYRQTLGQGPEFLTYFQNEAQLEKSRLLSDRFSAERPKGSFSTLEIQRTEQGDSAMYLCASSLYLAGFVDTQYFGPGTRLTVL.

J is TRBJ2-1 and V is TRBV19; 8 bases are shared with TRBD2. This CDR3 contains 17 residues. Germline CDR1 and CDR2: LNHDA and SQIVND (reference sequence). Trimming took 2 bases from V and 0 from J; bases not matched to a gene: 6. CDR3: CASSILAGRYSYNEQFF. CDR3 in DNA: TGTGCCAGTAGTATACTAGCGGGCCGTTACTCCTACAATGAGCAGTTCTTC.

This clone was counted only a few times. V usage is TRBV7-6 and J usage is TRBJ1-1; D is possibly TRBD1 (6 bases). The CDR3 contains 15 residues. The V end lost 0 bases, the J end lost 0 bases, and 8 bases lay between the germline ends. The V gene's germline CDR1 is SGHVS and CDR2 FNYEAQ. For the CDR3, the DNA is TGTGCCAGCAGCTTAGCCCCAGGGGTGAACACTGAAGCTTTCTTT. Translating gives CASSLAPGVNTEAFF.